This T cell receptor beta chain was captured in a study of immune reconstitution after stem cell transplant in scleroderma. By sample share, this clonotype is medium-sized. TCRdb recomputed calls from the RT-PCR reads with MiXCR, one row per CDR3 protein. Of 3,700 or so distinct CDR3 sequences in the sample, roughly 5.8% were seen once. The TCR was taken from a female donor with systemic sclerosis. This specimen was acquired before or after autologous hematopoietic stem cell transplantation (not recorded which).

CDR3 region: CASSKGPPGGLRPRDTEAFF. For the CDR3, the DNA is TGTGCCAGCAGCAAAGGGCCCCCAGGGGGCCTACGCCCGCGGGACACTGAAGCTTTCTTT. The V and J genes are TRBV21-1 and TRBJ1-1; TRBD1, the D gene given by the table, was not confirmed from the DNA. TRBV21-1 counts as a pseudogene. This CDR3 region has 20 residues.